This T cell receptor (beta chain) was identified in a study of tumor-infiltrating lymphocytes in primary liver carcinoma. From approximately 490 ng total RNA, TCR beta cDNA was generated with a primer in the constant region. A slightly modified ARM-PCR protocol with three nested multiplex PCR rounds produced these TCR beta libraries. The two initial PCR rounds, roughly 11 cycles each, used TRBV1-TRBV30 forward and C-beta reverse primers. TCRdb called the multiplex PCR reads again in MiXCR, with one record for every CDR3 protein. The profile shows 150,000 to 200,000 distinct CDR3 sequences, less than 75% of them singletons. Overall study results and limits: A significantly higher top-250-clone fraction was found in tumors than in blood (p = 0.039).

About this clonotype: Its antigen is undetermined. One base away lies a much larger clone, so this may be a sequencing read error.

Blood RNA was derived from unsorted whole blood, and germline DNA was extracted too. About 4 milliliters of peripheral blood were gathered ahead of the operation. The CDR3 covers 13 residues. The chain carries TRBV12-3 or TRBV12-4 and TRBJ2-1, with D perhaps matching TRBD1 (5 bases). The sequenced sample consisted of peripheral blood. This TCR was sampled from an older woman with primary liver carcinoma and hepatitis B virus infection. The CDR3 DNA reads as TGTGTCAGCACGCAGGGATCCTACAATGAGCAGTTCTTC. It translates to CVSTQGSYNEQFF.